One and the same sample provided the 32 T cell receptor beta chains below, sequenced in a study of monozygotic twins with inflammatory bowel disease. Using the 5' RACE reads, TCRdb records one entry per CDR3 protein without DNA. The listing contains over 200,000 distinct CDR3 sequences. Sequencing input: blood. These receptors were taken from a human donor with ulcerative colitis or Crohn's disease, or a healthy co-twin of an affected twin (not recorded which).

V usage is TRBV11-3 and J usage is TRBJ2-3. Germline CDR1 and CDR2: SGHNT and YENEEA. The CDR3 covers 17 residues. The CDR3 sequence: CASSLDVGLRSTDTQYF.

The V gene is TRBV6-2 or TRBV6-3, the J gene TRBJ2-1; TCRdb's D call, TRBD1, is unchecked because there is no DNA. CDR1 MNHEY and CDR2 SVGEGT come from the germline V gene. This CDR3 contains 17 residues. CDR3 amino acids: CASSYSPPRGIYNEQFF.

The chain carries TRBV28 and TRBJ1-3; TCRdb's D call of TRBD1 is untestable without DNA. The CDR3 length is 15 residues. Germline V gene data show CDR1 as MDHEN and CDR2 as SYDVKM. The CDR3 reads CASSLGQGAGNTIYF.

The V call is TRBV18, the J call TRBJ1-1. The CDR3 spans 14 residues. Germline loops: CDR1 KGHSH, CDR2 LQKENI. CDR3 loop: CASSLGRQTSEAFF.

The gene calls are TRBV15 and TRBJ2-3; TCRdb's D call of TRBD1 is untestable without DNA. Germline loops: CDR1 LNHNV, CDR2 YYDKDF (reference sequence). This CDR3 has 15 amino acids. The CDR3 here is CATSKTGGYTDTQYF.

The genes are TRBV7-2 and TRBJ2-6; the TCRdb call, TRBD1, lacks DNA for checking. This CDR3 region has 16 residues. Germline V gene data show CDR1 as SGHTA and CDR2 as FQGNSA. The CDR3 sequence is CASIGEGGGGANVLTF. Supplemented by reference TRBV7-2 and TRBJ2-6, the full variable domain reads GAGVSQSPSNKVTEKGKDVELRCDPISGHTALYWYRQSLGQGLEFLIYFQGNSAPDKSGLPSDRFSAERTGGSVSTLTIQRTQQEDSAVYLCASIGEGGGGANVLTFGAGSRLTVL.

The chain carries TRBV9 and TRBJ2-7. CDR1 and CDR2 from the germline V gene are SGDLS and YYNGEE. The CDR3 consists of 15 residues. CDR3 amino acids: CASSVTPDPTYEQYF.

This chain uses TRBV20-1 with TRBJ1-1. CDR1 and CDR2 (germline): DFQATT, SNEGSKA (reference sequence). CDR3 size: 16 residues. CDR3: CSARDRQRVMNTEAFF.

The V and J genes are TRBV6-1 and TRBJ2-7; TCRdb gives TRBD1 as the D gene, but with no DNA this cannot be confirmed. There are 18 residues in the CDR3. Germline CDR1 is MNHNS and CDR2 is SASEGT. This CDR3 reads CASSELPADREGTYEQYF.

The chain links TRBV12-3 or TRBV12-4 to TRBJ2-7. The CDR3 contains 13 residues. CDR3 amino acids: CASSSSDSYEQYF.

The gene calls are TRBV27 and TRBJ2-1; checking the TCRdb D call of TRBD1 is not possible without DNA. The CDR3 has 13 amino acids. Germline assignment: CDR1 MNHEY and CDR2 SMNVEV (reference sequence). CDR3 residues: CASGTGGRNEQFF.

CDR3 protein: CASSLVASYEQYF. This sequence joins TRBV7-2 and TRBJ2-7. This CDR3 is built from 13 residues. Per germline, CDR1 SGHTA and CDR2 FQGNSA.

The rearrangement links TRBV7-2 to TRBJ2-2. The CDR3 is made up of 16 amino acids. CDR1 and CDR2 from the germline V gene are SGHTA and FQGNSA. CDR3 sequence: CASSSRTSGSTGELFF.

CDR3 in amino acids: CASSPPLGTRSETEAFF. The chain joins TRBV18 to TRBJ1-1; no DNA is available, so the TRBD1 call from TCRdb remains unchecked. The germline gives CDR1 KGHSH, CDR2 LQKENI. The CDR3 has 17 amino acids. The full variable domain, with the rest looked up from reference TRBV18 and TRBJ1-1, is NAGVMQNPRHLVRRRGQEARLRCSPMKGHSHVYWYRQLPEEGLKFMVYLQKENIIDESGMPKERFSAEFPKEGPSILRIQQVVRGDSAAYFCASSPPLGTRSETEAFFGQGTRLTVV.

The chain couples TRBV18 to TRBJ2-2; without DNA, the TCRdb call of TRBD1 cannot be checked. The CDR3 spans 16 residues. CDR1 is KGHSH and CDR2 is LQKENI in the germline V gene. The CDR3 spells CASSRGQAANTGELFF.

The chain couples TRBV7-3 to TRBJ2-3; the D call of TRBD2 rests on TCRdb alone, since no DNA is present to check it. The CDR3 consists of 18 residues. Germline V gene data show CDR1 as SGHTA and CDR2 as FQGTGA. CDR3 residues: CASSLGLAGGPNTDTQYF.

The J gene is TRBJ1-3, the V gene TRBV4-1; TCRdb's D call of TRBD1 is untestable without DNA. Germline V gene data show CDR1 as MGHRA and CDR2 as YSYEKL. CDR3 length: 17 residues. The CDR3 region is CASSQLTGGRGRNTIYF.

This chain uses TRBV9 with TRBJ2-2. CDR3 length equals 13 residues. The germline V gene has CDR1 SGDLS and CDR2 YYNGEE. The CDR3: CASSVIPTGELFF.

The chain carries TRBV3-1 and TRBJ1-1; TCRdb designates TRBD1, a call that cannot be tested without DNA. Germline V CDR1 and CDR2: LGHDT, YNNKEL (reference sequence). The CDR3 runs to 14 residues. The chain's CDR3 is CASSQVQGNTEAFF. Full variable domain (remainder filled in from reference TRBV3-1 and TRBJ1-1): DTAVSQTPKYLVTQMGNDKSIKCEQNLGHDTMYWYKQDSKKFLKIMFSYNNKELIINETVPNRFSPKSPDKAHLNLHINSLELGDSAVYFCASSQVQGNTEAFFGQGTRLTVV.

This sequence joins TRBV2 and TRBJ2-1; the TCRdb D gene call, TRBD2, has no DNA to confirm it. CDR1 is SNHLY and CDR2 is FYNNEI in the germline V gene. The CDR3 is 15 residues long. CDR3 amino acids: CASQPSSGGADEQFF.

J is TRBJ2-7 and V is TRBV7-9. CDR3 length equals 13 residues. Germline loops: CDR1 SEHNR, CDR2 FQNEAQ (reference sequence). CDR3 in amino acids: CASSSILGNEQYF.

J is TRBJ2-1 and V is TRBV7-6. CDR3 size: 14 residues. The V gene's germline CDR1 is SGHVS and CDR2 FNYEAQ. The CDR3: CASSLGIQNNEQFF.

The chain recombines TRBV18 with TRBJ2-5; with no DNA, the TCRdb D assignment of TRBD1 cannot be verified. The germline CDR1 and CDR2 sequences are KGHSH and LQKENI. The CDR3 spans 13 residues. The CDR3 sequence is CASLGQIQETQYF.

This CDR3 reads CASSLGGQQFF. The genes are TRBV12-3 or TRBV12-4 and TRBJ2-1; the TRBD1 assignment by TCRdb is unverifiable without DNA. This CDR3 is built from 11 residues.

V usage is TRBV11-2 and J usage is TRBJ2-1; as DNA is missing, the TRBD2 call by TCRdb cannot be tested. CDR1 and CDR2 from the germline V gene are SGHAT and FQNNGV. The CDR3 is 14 amino acids. The CDR3 here is CASSRSGNHNEQFF.

This CDR3 reads CSARPGTGTDTQYF. The chain combines TRBV29-1 with TRBJ2-3; TCRdb reports TRBD1, a call that lacks DNA to check it against. The germline CDR1 and CDR2 sequences are SQVTM and ANQGSEA. The CDR3 contains 14 residues.

The CDR3 spells CASSSGPQVEQYF. The gene calls are TRBV7-9 and TRBJ2-7; TCRdb calls TRBD1, which cannot be checked without DNA. In germline, CDR1 is SEHNR, CDR2 FQNEAQ (reference sequence). The CDR3 is 13 residues long. Based on the CDR3 plus reference TRBV7-9 and TRBJ2-7, the full variable domain is DTGVSQNPRHKITKRGQNVTFRCDPISEHNRLYWYRQTLGQGPEFLTYFQNEAQLEKSRLLSDRFSAERPKGSFSTLEIQRTEQGDSAMYLCASSSGPQVEQYFGPGTRLTVT.

This CDR3 is CASSIDRRAGELFF. The chain joins TRBV14 to TRBJ2-2; the TCRdb D gene call, TRBD1, has no DNA to confirm it. Germline V CDR1 and CDR2: SGHDN, FVKESK. This CDR3 is 14 amino acids long.

The rearrangement joins TRBV4-1 to TRBJ1-1; the TRBD1 assignment by TCRdb is unverifiable without DNA. The germline V gene encodes CDR1 MGHRA and CDR2 YSYEKL. The CDR3 has 14 amino acids. The chain's CDR3 is CASSQGDVFTEAFF.

This chain uses TRBV5-6 with TRBJ1-5. The germline V gene encodes CDR1 SGHDT and CDR2 YYEEEE. CDR3 length: 15 residues. The CDR3 loop is CASSLATGVRQPQHF. The whole variable domain, filled in from reference TRBV5-6 and TRBJ1-5, reads DAGVTQSPTHLIKTRGQQVTLRCSPKSGHDTVSWYQQALGQGPQFIFQYYEEEERQRGNFPDRFSGHQFPNYSSELNVNALLLGDSALYLCASSLATGVRQPQHFGDGTRLSIL.

V and J are TRBV5-1 and TRBJ1-2; TCRdb gives TRBD1 as the D gene, but with no DNA this cannot be confirmed. Per the germline V gene, CDR1 is SGHRS and CDR2 is YFSETQ. The CDR3 totals 14 residues. CDR3 sequence: CASSSGPRDYGYTF.

The V and J genes are TRBV5-5 and TRBJ2-1. CDR3 size: 16 residues. The germline CDR1 and CDR2 sequences are SGHKS and YYEKEE (reference sequence). CDR3 protein: CASSLSDRPHCNEQFF.